This T cell receptor beta chain was sequenced for a study of memory CD4+ T cells and cytomegalovirus serostatus. CDR1 is MDHEN, CDR2 SYDVKM, per germline. Germline trimming cut 7 bases from V and 0 bases from J; bases unmatched to any gene: 3. The length of the CDR3 is 14 residues. The sort gate was single viable CD3+CD4+CD8-CD45RO+ cells for memory CD4+ T cells. Clones were read by immunoSEQ multiplex PCR, and TCRdb kept only the in-frame ones, dropping some. The sample contains tens of thousands of clones, 60% to 75% of which appear only once. The chain recombines TRBV28 with TRBJ1-3, with 7 bases aligning to TRBD1. Sequencing was performed on memory CD4+ T cells from blood. The receptor's source is an adult in good health and CMV-seropositive. The CDR3 DNA reads TGTGCCAGCACCGCAGGGGGCTCTGGAAACACCATATATTTT. Translated, it gives CASTAGGSGNTIYF. The full variable domain, rest sourced from reference TRBV28 and TRBJ1-3, is DVKVTQSSRYLVKRTGEKVFLECVQDMDHENMFWYRQDPGLGLRLIYFSYDVKMKEKGDIPEGYSVSREKKERFSLILESASTNQTSMYLCASTAGGSGNTIYFGEGSWLTVV.